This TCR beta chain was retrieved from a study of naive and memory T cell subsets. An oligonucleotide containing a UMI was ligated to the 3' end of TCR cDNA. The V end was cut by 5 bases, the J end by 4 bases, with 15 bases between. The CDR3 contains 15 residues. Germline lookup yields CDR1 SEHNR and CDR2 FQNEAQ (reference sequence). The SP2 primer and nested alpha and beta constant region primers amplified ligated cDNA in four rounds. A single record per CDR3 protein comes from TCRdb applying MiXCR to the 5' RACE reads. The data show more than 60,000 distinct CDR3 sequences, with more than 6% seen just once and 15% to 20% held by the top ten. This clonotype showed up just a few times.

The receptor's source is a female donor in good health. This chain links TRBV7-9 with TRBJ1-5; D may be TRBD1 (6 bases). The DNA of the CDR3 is TGTGCCAGCAGCACAGGGACCGGGGTAAATCAGCCCCAGCATTTT. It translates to CASSTGTGVNQPQHF. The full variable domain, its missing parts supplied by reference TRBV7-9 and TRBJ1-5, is DTGVSQNPRHKITKRGQNVTFRCDPISEHNRLYWYRQTLGQGPEFLTYFQNEAQLEKSRLLSDRFSAERPKGSFSTLEIQRTEQGDSAMYLCASSTGTGVNQPQHFGDGTRLSIL.